This T cell receptor beta chain was profiled in a study of shared clonotypes between healthy human individuals (dated by TCRdb to about 2020). Context from the whole study: The cohort included a few men and a couple of women between 18 and 49 years of age. To estimate repertoire size and how much clonotypes are shared between individuals, the study performed deep sequencing of blood TCR repertoires from about five healthy adults. To increase sequencing depth and limit assay-specific biases, TCR repertoire library preparation and sequencing were carried out by different laboratories using diverse techniques. For each donor, three plates each were used for CD4 naive and CD4 memory, two plates were used for CD8 naive, and one plate was used for CD8 memory. Each donor's leukapheresis produced roughly between roughly 0.85 and 10 billion PBMCs. What the work shows at the level of the full study, not this receptor alone: Pairwise subsampling led to the expectation that sequencing depth would affect the degree of clonotype sharing among donors. Across four donors, roughly 5.1% of naive CD4, 3% to 3.5% of naive CD8, about 2.3% of memory CD4, and roughly 0.4% of memory CD8 clonotypes were shared. Rarefaction of sorted-subset datasets indicated incomplete sequencing despite the large sequencing depth. Naive subsets generally had larger estimated clonotype richness than memory subsets. Sampling was limited to blood, and TCR repertoires in tissue likely differ from TCR repertoires in blood. Because the study included a small number of donors, the genetic and exposure-history diversity represented was limited. Clonotypes shared by all four sorted-subset donors showed higher generation probabilities than non-shared clonotypes.

Its CDR3 holds 17 amino acids, cysteine through phenylalanine. The only DNA kept is the CDR3, 51 bases in frame from the first base. For the CD8 naive samples, CD45RO-negative cells were positively selected for CCR7, yielding a CD45RA+CCR7+ population from which TemRA cells were excluded. The donors were healthy, HIV-negative adults who had no recently reported acute infections or vaccinations. All donors were Caucasian adults living in Nashville, Tennessee, USA. Blood was obtained by leukapheresis, after which PBMCs were separated by Ficoll-Histopaque density gradient centrifugation and cryopreserved in liquid nitrogen vapor phase. Purity and quantity of every magnetically sorted T cell population were checked by analytical flow cytometry. Genomic DNA was isolated from every sorted fraction and measured by UV absorbance on a Nanodrop 2000c. A note on this clone: Its cognate antigen has yet to be identified. Base quality data are lacking; no much larger clone is found one base away.

Using the deep immunoSEQ assay, multiplex PCR amplified TCR CDR3 regions from genomic DNA. Genomic DNA extracted from each cell subset was distributed evenly over all wells of several immunoSEQ 96-well plates, and each plate served as one replicate. For sorted subsets, each replicate PCR was loaded with 200 ng genomic DNA, equivalent to 25,000 to 30,000 T cell genomes. Purified libraries were quantified with a Qubit 3.0 fluorometer, sized on a Bioanalyzer 2100, and re-quantified with the KAPA Library Quantification kit. Each immunoSEQ 96-well plate was sequenced on its own single-read 150-cycle Illumina NextSeq 550 flow cell. The authors processed their data as follows. Because only junctional sequences without quality scores were contained in the immunoSEQ output, filtering matching that applied to full-length reads could not be performed. Sequences were annotated with PyIR, a Python wrapper for IgBLAST v1.9, and V/J genes and CDR3 were assigned using IMGT germline references. Reads with weak V/J assignments (E-value above 1e-6), missing CDR3, stop codons, out-of-frame junctions, or ambiguous translated residues were removed. A V3J clonotype was defined by an identical inferred V gene, J gene, and CDR3 amino acid sequence. Percentage overlap between repertoires was computed as shared unique clonotypes divided by the size of the smaller repertoire. RTK rarefaction, the Chao1 estimator, and Recon v2.1 estimates of unobserved clonotypes were used to assess repertoire richness. OLGA was used to compute generation probabilities for all TCRbeta clonotypes that the gDNA method yielded from a few donors. The immuneACCESS repertoire file appears here via TCRdb, limited to in-frame rearrangements. These files lack a portion of the clones; in checked studies, under half of the deficit traces to unresolved V genes, and the cause of the others is not known. V, J and clone size are those of that table, while D and trimming were read from the DNA. The sample includes just over 2,000,000 clones, with about 95% observed a single time. More than 0.95% of the sample is held by the ten biggest clonotypes.

Recombination connected TRBV21-1 to TRBJ1-6. TRBV21-1 is shown as a pseudogene. The sequencing sample was made of naive CD8+ T cells sorted from blood. Interpreted using the paper, the cell subset or site label stands for: CD45RA+CCR7+. The origin of this receptor is a man younger than 35 in good health. The nucleotides are TGTGCCAGCAGCCCTGGGCGGTTAAGCTCCTATAATTCACCCCTCCACTTT. This is translated as CASSPGRLSSYNSPLHF.